Given below is one T cell receptor (beta chain) in context. Antigen: not known. This entry comes from a study of human T cells and chemical hapten exposure. Notes on the study in general: With DPC sensitization, TCRs exceeding 1 in 1000 frequency showed no change. Large CDR3 similarity clusters arose significantly more often from expanded TCRs than from controls.

MiXCR was run by TCRdb on the RACE reads, yielding one entry per CDR3 protein. Altogether around 160,000 distinct CDR3 sequences are present, about 14% being singletons, with the ten largest covering about 1.7%. From germline, CDR1 is MGHRA and CDR2 YSYEKL. The CDR3 is 14 amino acids. V gave up 0 bases and J gave up 4 bases, with 9 bases separating them. The time point denotes: patch test 1, 2 weeks after DPC sensitization. Treatment in this sample: therapeutic diphenylcyclopropenone sensitization with weekly scalp DPC. The chain employs TRBV4-1 and TRBJ1-2; D call uncertain. The TCR sequence derives from a woman aged 30 to 39 with alopecia areata. Some clones in this sample may be carry-over from other donors' samples. Here the sequenced sample was whole blood, taken in connection with sensitization to the hapten diphenylcyclopropenone (DPC). CDR3 protein: CASSQDRLLYGYTF. The CDR3 region has the DNA TGCGCCAGCAGCCAAGATCGGCTTCTCTATGGCTACACCTTC.